This T cell receptor beta chain comes out of a study of T cells in Graves' hyperthyroidism and ophthalmopathy. What was amplified from RNA transcripts were TCR beta CDR3 regions. HTBI primers drove first-round RT-PCR of the TCR CDR3. TCRdb reanalysed the multiplex PCR reads using MiXCR and keeps one entry per CDR3 protein. In the table there are hundreds of thousands of distinct CDR3 sequences, 12% to 15% of which are singletons. V lost 5 bases to trimming and J lost 0 bases, with 10 bases between them. The germline CDR1 and CDR2 sequences are MNHEY and SMNVEV (reference sequence). The CDR3 spans 15 residues. This clonotype showed up many times. Stable Graves' hyperthyroidism denoted no ophthalmopathy progression over 18 months.

Sequenced sample: blood. The J gene is TRBJ1-4, the V gene TRBV27, with D tentatively TRBD1 (6 bases). This TCR was recovered from a young woman with Graves' hyperthyroidism. CDR3 nucleotides: TGTGCCAGCAGTAAATACAGGGCAACTAATGAAAAACTGTTTTTT. This encodes CASSKYRATNEKLFF.